This TCR beta chain is from a study of T cells in Graves' hyperthyroidism and ophthalmopathy. V was clipped by 7 bases and J by 8 bases, with 15 bases between them. The CDR3 sequence is 13 residues long. CDR1 and CDR2 from the germline V gene are SNHLY and FYNNEI. RNA transcripts served as the template for amplifying TCR beta CDR3 regions. In the first-round RT-PCR of the TCR CDR3, the HTBI primer set was used. TCRdb independently ran MiXCR on the multiplex PCR reads; one entry per CDR3 protein. The data contain fewer than 600,000 distinct CDR3 sequences, 12% to 15% of them seen just once; the ten biggest clones take up 11% to 15%. Overall study findings and caveats: Ophthalmopathy could be told apart from stable hyperthyroidism with a 13 V-J model.

This clonotype has at least ten counts. Its antigen is unidentified. The sequencing sample was made of blood. The V call is TRBV2, the J call TRBJ2-1; D is undetermined. This sequence was found in a woman between 35 and 50 years old with Graves' hyperthyroidism. The CDR3 protein is CASTGGPYDEQFF. In DNA form, the CDR3 reads TGTGCCAGCACTGGTGGACCCTATGATGAGCAGTTCTTC.